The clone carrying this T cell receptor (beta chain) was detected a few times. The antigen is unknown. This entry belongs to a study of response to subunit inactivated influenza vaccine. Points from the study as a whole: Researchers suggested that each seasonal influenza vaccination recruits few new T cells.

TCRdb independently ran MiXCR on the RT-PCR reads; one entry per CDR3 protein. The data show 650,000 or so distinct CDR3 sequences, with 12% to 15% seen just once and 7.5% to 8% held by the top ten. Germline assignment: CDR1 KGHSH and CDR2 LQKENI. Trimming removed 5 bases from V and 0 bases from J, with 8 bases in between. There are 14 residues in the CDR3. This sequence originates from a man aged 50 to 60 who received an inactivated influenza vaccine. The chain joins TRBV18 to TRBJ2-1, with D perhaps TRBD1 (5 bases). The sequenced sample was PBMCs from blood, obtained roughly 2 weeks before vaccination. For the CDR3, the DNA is TGTGCCAGCTCATATACAGGCTCCTACAATGAGCAGTTCTTC. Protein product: CASSYTGSYNEQFF.